The clone carrying this TCR beta chain came up once. Clones were read by immunoSEQ multiplex PCR, and TCRdb kept only the in-frame ones, dropping some. Among around 750,000 clones, roughly 70% were seen once, and the ten largest hold about 1.8%. This specimen comes from a study of shared clonotypes between healthy human individuals. Germline loops: CDR1 SGHRS, CDR2 YFSETQ. With 5 bases removed from V and 0 bases from J, the gap between germline ends came to 5 bases. The CDR3 sequence is 12 residues long. Adult donors, all healthy and HIV-negative, had no recent acute infections or vaccinations. This receptor was obtained from a woman under 40 in good health. The V gene is TRBV5-1, the J gene TRBJ2-5; no clear D gene. The sequenced sample was memory CD4+ T cells sorted from blood. Subset: CD45RA-negative fraction. The CDR3 nucleotides read TGCGCCAGCAGAGACAACCAAGAGACCCAGTACTTC. This gives the protein CASRDNQETQYF. The variable domain in full, with the rest retrieved from reference TRBV5-1 and TRBJ2-5, is KAGVTQTPRYLIKTRGQQVTLSCSPISGHRSVSWYQQTPGQGLQFLFEYFSETQRNKGNFPGRFSGRQFSNSRSEMNVSTLELGDSALYLCASRDNQETQYFGPGTRLLVL.